This T cell receptor (beta chain) was identified in a study of chemoradiotherapy in HPV16-positive cancers. Turning to the study itself: Candidate HPV-specific clones and shared TCR motifs came from a couple of HPV16-positive patients.

This CDR3 spans 14 amino acids. Germline CDR1 reads MDHEN; CDR2 reads SYDVKM. V dropped 4 bases and J dropped 3 bases, with 12 bases sitting between them. Points on this clone: What it binds is unknown.

Findings and caveats of the study: HPV-specific T cells were functionally defined from only a couple of HPV16-positive patients. Candidate HPV-specific clones and E7-related TCR motifs grew in tumor during treatment. Better recurrence-free survival went with HPV-responsive T-cell expansion in HPV16-positive patients.

The assay was immunoSEQ multiplex PCR, and TCRdb's table has in-frame clones only and misses some. This sample has under 8,500 clones, with roughly 80% found just once. This TCR was sampled from a human donor with HPV-associated anogenital cancer. This material consisted of tumor tissue, taken from a patient who underwent chemoradiotherapy. This chain joins TRBV28 and TRBJ1-2; D perhaps matches TRBD1 (5 bases). The CDR3 DNA sequence: TGTGCCAGCAGTTCGGGGGACGGTGACTATGGCTACACCTTC. Amino acid sequence: CASSSGDGDYGYTF.